These 15 T cell receptor beta chains originate from one sample sequenced in a study of T-cell memory formation after mild COVID-19. One entry per CDR3 protein, called by TCRdb with MiXCR from the 5' RACE reads. Of some 65,000 distinct CDR3 sequences listed, over 15% are singletons. Sequenced material: PBMCs or a T cell subset sorted from them (not recorded which). Source of these receptors: an adult woman who had mild COVID-19 (a few samples of this study predate the infection). Cell type and time point are not known.

The chain combines TRBV15 with TRBJ2-7; tentative D call: TRBD1 (6 bases). Looked up from germline, CDR1 is LNHNV and CDR2 is YYDKDF (reference sequence). This CDR3 has 18 amino acids. With 7 bases removed from V and 2 bases from J, the gap between germline ends came to 27 bases. CDR3 nucleotides: TGTGCCACCAAAAGAGTCGGCAGGGGTGCCCTCTTAACCTACGAGCAGTACTTC. Protein sequence: CATKRVGRGALLTYEQYF.

This clonotype was counted a few times. J is TRBJ2-1 and V is TRBV7-3; 11 nucleotides line up with TRBD2. Germline V gene lookup returns CDR1 SGHTA and CDR2 FQGTGA. CDR3 length: 18 amino acids. The V segment lost 5 bases and the J segment 1 base; nucleotides outside the gene matches: 10. The CDR3 spells CASSVTSGGSGSYNEQFF. The CDR3, as DNA: TGTGCCAGCAGCGTCACTAGCGGGGGATCTGGTTCCTACAATGAGCAGTTCTTC.

This clonotype was recorded a few times. This sequence joins TRBV7-6 and TRBJ2-6; D is unresolved. Germline V gene data show CDR1 as SGHVS and CDR2 as FNYEAQ. The V end lost 1 base, the J end lost 0 bases, and 10 bases lay between the germline ends. There are 17 residues in the CDR3. The CDR3 DNA follows: TGTGCCAGCAGCTTAGGAGTTGGTTCCTCTGGGGCCAACGTCCTGACTTTC. The encoded protein is CASSLGVGSSGANVLTF. Drawing the rest from reference TRBV7-6 and TRBJ2-6, the complete variable domain is GAGVSQSPRYKVTKRGQDVALRCDPISGHVSLYWYRQALGQGPEFLTYFNYEAQQDKSGLPNDRFSAERPEGSISTLTIQRTEQRDSAMYRCASSLGVGSSGANVLTFGAGSRLTVL.

This chain connects TRBV28 to TRBJ2-7; TRBD1 agrees at 7 bases. The CDR3 has 14 amino acids. The V and J ends lost 3 bases and 3 bases, in that order; junction bases with no gene match: 5. Germline V lookup: CDR1 MDHEN, CDR2 SYDVKM. CDR3 nucleotide sequence: TGTGCCAGCAGTTTCGACAGGGCGAACTACGAGCAGTACTTC. It encodes CASSFDRANYEQYF.

The gene calls are TRBV12-3 or TRBV12-4 and TRBJ2-3; 8 bases are a match to TRBD2. CDR3 size: 14 residues. Germline trimming cut 3 bases from V and 4 bases from J; bases unmatched to any gene: 3. The CDR3 spells CASSFAGGADTQYF. CDR3 in DNA: TGTGCCAGCAGTTTTGCGGGAGGAGCAGATACGCAGTATTTT.

This clonotype was detected a few times. The V gene is TRBV6-5, the J gene TRBJ2-7; no reliable D call. Trimming took off 2 bases at V and 6 bases at J, with 5 bases between the two ends. The germline CDR1 and CDR2 sequences are MNHEY and SVGAGI. The CDR3 spans 11 residues. CDR3 loop: CASSYQAEQYF. The CDR3 DNA reads TGTGCCAGCAGTTACCAGGCCGAGCAGTACTTC.

The sample holds a few counts of this clonotype. This chain links TRBV5-6 with TRBJ1-1; tentative D call: TRBD1 (6 bases). Trimming took off 8 bases at V and 4 bases at J, with 18 bases between the two ends. The CDR3 is 14 residues long. Germline-derived CDR1 and CDR2 are SGHDT and YYEEEE. The CDR3 loop reads CASILQGSGTEAFF. The CDR3, as DNA: TGTGCCAGTATCCTTCAGGGGAGCGGCACTGAAGCTTTCTTT.

V is TRBV7-8 and J is TRBJ2-1; the match to TRBD2 covers 11 bases. This CDR3 is built from 16 residues. Germline CDR1 SGHVS, CDR2 FQNEAQ. Trimming removed 7 bases from V and 5 bases from J; junction bases left unmatched: 10. CDR3 sequence: CASILIAGGPDNEQFF. The CDR3 bases are TGTGCCAGCATCCTTATAGCGGGAGGGCCCGACAATGAGCAGTTCTTC.

This clonotype appeared a few times. This chain uses TRBV24-1 with TRBJ1-5; D remains unclear. The CDR3 sequence is 13 residues long. The V and J ends lost 6 bases and 0 bases respectively, with 5 bases between them. Per the germline V gene, CDR1 is KGHDR and CDR2 is SFDVKD. The CDR3 here is CATSLTSNQPQHF. The DNA of the CDR3 is TGTGCCACCAGTTTAACTAGCAATCAGCCCCAGCATTTT.

The chain carries TRBV7-9 and TRBJ1-6; D is unclear. Germline CDR1 reads SEHNR; CDR2 reads FQNEAQ (reference sequence). V was cut by 4 bases and J by 7 bases, with 20 bases left in between. The CDR3 totals 17 residues. The CDR3 here is CASSSDEAEYQNSPLHF. CDR3 sequence (DNA): TGTGCCAGCAGCTCTGACGAAGCGGAGTATCAGAATTCACCCCTCCACTTT.

The table lists this clonotype with a few counts. The chain employs TRBV4-3 and TRBJ2-7; D possibly corresponds to TRBD2 (6 bases). Germline CDR1 and CDR2: LGHNA and YSLEER. With 2 bases removed from V and 2 bases from J, the gap between germline ends came to 13 bases. The CDR3 is 15 amino acids. CDR3 sequence: CASSQSNSGPYEQYF. For the CDR3, the DNA is TGCGCCAGCAGCCAATCCAATAGCGGCCCCTACGAGCAGTACTTC.

This clonotype was seen a few times. The chain recombines TRBV29-1 with TRBJ2-3; TRBD1 matches 8 bases. The CDR3 is 16 residues long. The V gene end was trimmed by 6 bases and the J gene end by 10 bases; junction bases not matched to a gene: 21. Germline values: CDR1 SQVTM, CDR2 ANQGSEA. This chain's CDR3 is CSVSGPDGQGADPQYF. In DNA form, the CDR3 reads TGCAGCGTATCCGGACCTGACGGCCAGGGGGCGGACCCGCAGTATTTT.

This chain joins TRBV7-9 and TRBJ1-1; 8 nucleotides match TRBD1. Germline loops: CDR1 SEHNR, CDR2 FQNEAQ (reference sequence). After removal of 5 bases from V and 1 base from J, the junction contained 9 bases not matched to a gene. This CDR3 spans 16 amino acids. The CDR3 loop reads CASSPRQGMANTEAFF. CDR3 nucleotides: TGTGCCAGCAGCCCTAGACAGGGGATGGCGAACACTGAAGCTTTCTTT.

The chain couples TRBV27 to TRBJ2-1; the match to TRBD2 covers 11 bases. Trimming removed 7 bases from V and 9 bases from J; junction bases left unmatched: 14. CDR1 is MNHEY, CDR2 SMNVEV, per germline (reference sequence). The CDR3 is 16 residues long. CDR3 in amino acids: CASTARLAGPRIEQFF. The CDR3 bases are TGTGCCAGCACCGCCCGACTAGCGGGGCCAAGGATTGAGCAGTTCTTC.

The chain uses TRBV7-6 and TRBJ2-7, with 15 positions matching TRBD2. Trimming at V came to 0 bases and at J to 2 bases, leaving 8 bases not matched to a gene. Germline CDR1 is SGHVS and CDR2 is FNYEAQ. There are 19 residues in the CDR3. The CDR3, as DNA: TGTGCCAGCAGCTTAGCGGCAGGACTAGCGGGAGGGCCCCCCTACGAGCAGTACTTC. Protein product: CASSLAAGLAGGPPYEQYF.